This paragraph reports one T cell receptor (beta chain). Its antigen target is currently unknown. No much larger clonotype is one base removed from it; base qualities were not supplied. The entry originates in a study of T cell changes during pregnancy in multiple sclerosis (dated by TCRdb to the late 2010s). With regard to the full study: In women with multiple sclerosis, the researchers looked at how the T cell repertoire shifted as pregnancy progressed.

Receptors were amplified or captured by the immunoSEQ multiplex PCR assay. As stored in TCRdb, this immuneACCESS dataset retains in-frame rearrangements with V and J assigned. A fraction of the clones does not appear; measured against another copy, unresolved V genes explain less than half of the discrepancy, and the remainder lacks a known reason. The sample profile shows more than 85,000 clones; about 92% of them were found once. The top ten hold approximately 1.2% of the sample. Taken from the germline V gene (reference sequence), the CDR1 and CDR2 loops are SEHNR and FQNEAQ. The CDR3 has 16 amino acids, counting the end cysteine and phenylalanine. The DNA shown is the 48-base CDR3, in frame from base 1. From V the trimming removes 5 bases and from J it removes 1 base, while the gene matches leave 6 bases of the junction unaccounted for.

The sequences come from peripheral blood, collected in the second trimester of pregnancy. The chain joins TRBV7-9 to TRBJ2-1, and 9 bases in between align with TRBD2. This TCR came from a female donor with multiple sclerosis, enrolled in a pregnancy study. The sequenced DNA is TGTGCCAGCAGCCCTCTAAGCGGGGGGTCCTACAATGAGCAGTTCTTC. Its protein is CASSPLSGGSYNEQFF.